The present TCR beta chain was sequenced within a study of OX40 agonist ivuxolimab in advanced cancers. Turning to the study itself: Patients receiving dose escalation had hepatocellular carcinoma, melanoma, renal cell or head and neck cancer.

Regarding the study as a whole: Normalized expansion of T-cell clones was also low for some nonresponders.

The ends were cut back, 0 bases at V and 0 bases at J, with 6 bases in the middle. This CDR3 has 15 residues. Germline loops: CDR1 MGHRA, CDR2 YSYEKL. On this clone: Its target is not known.

TCRdb's table, derived via immunoSEQ multiplex PCR, lists solely in-frame clones and lacks some. The repertoire holds roughly 60,000 clones, with 80% to 90% as singletons. The sequence was collected from an adult with an advanced solid tumor such as melanoma, head and neck, liver or kidney cancer. Source: CD4+ or CD8+ T cells sorted from blood, taken in a trial of the OX40 agonist ivuxolimab. The chain links TRBV4-1 to TRBJ1-5; D is undetermined. The CDR3 region is CASSQDHNSNQPQHF. The CDR3 DNA reads TGCGCCAGCAGCCAAGATCACAATAGCAATCAGCCCCAGCATTTT.